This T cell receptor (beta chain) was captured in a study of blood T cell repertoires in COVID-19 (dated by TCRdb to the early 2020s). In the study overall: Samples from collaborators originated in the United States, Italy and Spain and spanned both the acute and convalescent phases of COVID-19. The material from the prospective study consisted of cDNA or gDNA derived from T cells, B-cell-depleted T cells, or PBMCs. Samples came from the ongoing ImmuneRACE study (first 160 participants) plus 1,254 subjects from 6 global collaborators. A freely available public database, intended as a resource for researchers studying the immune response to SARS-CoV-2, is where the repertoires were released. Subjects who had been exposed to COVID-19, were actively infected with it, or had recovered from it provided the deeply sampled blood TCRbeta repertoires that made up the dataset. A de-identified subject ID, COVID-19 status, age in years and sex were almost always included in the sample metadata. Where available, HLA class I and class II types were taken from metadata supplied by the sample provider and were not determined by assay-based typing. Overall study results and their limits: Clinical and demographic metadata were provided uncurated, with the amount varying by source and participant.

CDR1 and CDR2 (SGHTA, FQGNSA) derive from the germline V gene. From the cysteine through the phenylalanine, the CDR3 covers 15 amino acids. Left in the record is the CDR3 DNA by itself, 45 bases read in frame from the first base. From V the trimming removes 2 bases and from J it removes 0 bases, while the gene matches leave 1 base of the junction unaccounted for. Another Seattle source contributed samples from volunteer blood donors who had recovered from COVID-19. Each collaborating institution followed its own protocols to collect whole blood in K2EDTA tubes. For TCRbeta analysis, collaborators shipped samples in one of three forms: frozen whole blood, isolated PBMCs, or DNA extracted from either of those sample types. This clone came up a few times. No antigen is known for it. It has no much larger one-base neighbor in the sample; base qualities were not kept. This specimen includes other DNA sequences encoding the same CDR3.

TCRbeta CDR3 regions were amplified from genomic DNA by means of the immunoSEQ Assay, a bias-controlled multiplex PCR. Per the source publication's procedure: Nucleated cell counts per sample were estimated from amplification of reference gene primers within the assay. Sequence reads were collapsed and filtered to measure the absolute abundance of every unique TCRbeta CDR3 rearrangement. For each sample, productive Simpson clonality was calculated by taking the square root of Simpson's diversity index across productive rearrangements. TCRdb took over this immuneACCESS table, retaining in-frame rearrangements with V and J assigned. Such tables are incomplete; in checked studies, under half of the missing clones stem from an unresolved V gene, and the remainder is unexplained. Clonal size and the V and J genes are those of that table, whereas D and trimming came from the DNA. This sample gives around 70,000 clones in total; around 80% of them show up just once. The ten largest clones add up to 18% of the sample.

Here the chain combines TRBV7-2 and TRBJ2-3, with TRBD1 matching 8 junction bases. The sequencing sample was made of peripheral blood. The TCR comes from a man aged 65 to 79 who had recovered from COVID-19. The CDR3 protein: CASSLRTGSTDTQYF. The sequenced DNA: TGTGCCAGCAGCTTAAGGACAGGGAGCACAGATACGCAGTATTTT.